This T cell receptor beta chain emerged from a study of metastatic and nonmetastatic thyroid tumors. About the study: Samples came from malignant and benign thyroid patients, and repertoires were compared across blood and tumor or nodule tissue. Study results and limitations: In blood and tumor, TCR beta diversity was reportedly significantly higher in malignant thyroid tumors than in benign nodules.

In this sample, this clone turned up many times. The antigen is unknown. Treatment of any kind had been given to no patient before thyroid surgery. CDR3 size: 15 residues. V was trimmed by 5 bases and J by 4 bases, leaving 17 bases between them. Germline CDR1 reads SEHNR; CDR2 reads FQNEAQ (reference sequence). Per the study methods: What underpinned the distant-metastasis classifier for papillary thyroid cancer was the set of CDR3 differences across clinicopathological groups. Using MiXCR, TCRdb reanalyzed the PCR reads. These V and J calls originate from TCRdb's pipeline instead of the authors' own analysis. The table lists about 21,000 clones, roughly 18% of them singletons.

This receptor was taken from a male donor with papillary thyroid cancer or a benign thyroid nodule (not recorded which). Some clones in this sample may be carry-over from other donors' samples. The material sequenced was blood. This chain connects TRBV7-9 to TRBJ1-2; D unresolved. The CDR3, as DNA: TGTGCCAGCAGCCCATATGACACCTTCCCCTATGGCTACACCTTC. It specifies CASSPYDTFPYGYTF.